This is a list of T cell receptor beta chains from one sample in a study of blood T cell repertoires in COVID-19. Assay used: immunoSEQ multiplex PCR; TCRdb lists only in-frame clones, some missing. Of hundreds of thousands of clones in the sample, 85% to 90% were seen once. The sample was peripheral blood. The receptors were gathered from a woman aged 45 to 65 with COVID-19, enrolled during active disease. The CDR3 runs from the conserved cysteine through the conserved F or W. The D gene is left open where the match is weak. Clone size is stated in some rows and not others, as once, few, many or a class when expanded.

CDR3 DNA: TGTGCCAGCAGTTTAGGGGCCGAGCAGTACTTC
CDR3 protein: CASSLGAEQYF
J gene: TRBJ2-7
clone size: NA
D gene: NA
V gene: TRBV27

CDR3 DNA: TGTGCCAGCACTTTTAGTGGGACCCAGTACTTC
CDR3 protein: CASTFSGTQYF
J gene: TRBJ2-5
clone size: NA
D gene: NA
V gene: TRBV6-5

CDR3 DNA: TGTGCCAGTAGGACAGGCTATAGCAATCAGCCCCAGCATTTT
CDR3 protein: CASRTGYSNQPQHF
J gene: TRBJ1-5
clone size: NA
D gene: NA
V gene: TRBV19

CDR3 DNA: TGCGCCAGCAGCCCGCTGGGGGGTACAGGCGGCTACACCTTC
CDR3 protein: CASSPLGGTGGYTF
J gene: TRBJ1-2
clone size: NA
D gene: NA
V gene: TRBV5-1

CDR3 DNA: TGTGCCAGCAGCTTAGGCGGGGCCACTGAAGCTTTCTTT
CDR3 protein: CASSLGGATEAFF
J gene: TRBJ1-1
clone size: NA
D gene: NA
V gene: TRBV7-9

CDR3 DNA: TGTGCCAGCAAACAGGGTAGAACTAATGAAAAACTGTTTTTT
CDR3 protein: CASKQGRTNEKLFF
J gene: TRBJ1-4
clone size: NA
D gene: NA
V gene: TRBV2

CDR3 DNA: TGTGCCAGCAGTGGGACCACTAGCGGGGGGCGGGGTGAGCAGTTCTTC
CDR3 protein: CASSGTTSGGRGEQFF
J gene: TRBJ2-1
clone size: NA
D gene: TRBD2
V gene: TRBV27

CDR3 DNA: TGTGCCAGCAGCCCCGGCTGGGCGCAGGGCTACACCTTC
CDR3 protein: CASSPGWAQGYTF
J gene: TRBJ1-2
clone size: NA
D gene: NA
V gene: TRBV28

CDR3 DNA: TGTGCCAGCAGCCAAGCGGGAAAGCGGGGGCTTCAAACAGATACGCAGTATTTT
CDR3 protein: CASSQAGKRGLQTDTQYF
J gene: TRBJ2-3
clone size: NA
D gene: TRBD2
V gene: TRBV3-1/TRBV3-2

CDR3 DNA: TGTGCCAGCAGCCAAGAGCACTTGTCGTTCGAACACATTCAGTACTTC
CDR3 protein: CASSQEHLSFEHIQYF
J gene: TRBJ2-4
clone size: NA
D gene: NA
V gene: TRBV3-1/TRBV3-2

CDR3 DNA: TGTGCCAGCAGCTCAGGGTGGGGAGGAGAGACCCAGTACTTC
CDR3 protein: CASSSGWGGETQYF
J gene: TRBJ2-5
clone size: NA
D gene: NA
V gene: TRBV5-6

CDR3 DNA: TGTGCCAGCAGCCCTGTGGGGCAGGGTCGCTCCGATGAGCAGTTCTTC
CDR3 protein: CASSPVGQGRSDEQFF
J gene: TRBJ2-1
clone size: NA
D gene: NA
V gene: TRBV27

CDR3 DNA: TGTGCCACCAGCGGCGGGGGGGTATCGGACACTGAAGCTTTCTTT
CDR3 protein: CATSGGGVSDTEAFF
J gene: TRBJ1-1
clone size: NA
D gene: NA
V gene: TRBV15

CDR3 DNA: TGTGCCAGCAGTTTATCCCCCCGGTCATGGGGCTACACCTTC
CDR3 protein: CASSLSPRSWGYTF
J gene: TRBJ1-2
clone size: NA
D gene: NA
V gene: TRBV28

CDR3 DNA: TGTGCCAGCAGCTTAAGCGGGGGGGAAAATGAGCAGTTCTTC
CDR3 protein: CASSLSGGENEQFF
J gene: TRBJ2-1
clone size: NA
D gene: TRBD2
V gene: TRBV7-3

CDR3 DNA: TGTGCCAGTAGTTTCCAGAGCGATGAGCAGTTCTTC
CDR3 protein: CASSFQSDEQFF
J gene: TRBJ2-1
clone size: NA
D gene: NA
V gene: TRBV19

CDR3 DNA: TGTGCCACCAGTGAAACTAGCGGGGGGGCTTTGTATTTT
CDR3 protein: CATSETSGGALYF
J gene: TRBJ2-3
clone size: NA
D gene: TRBD2
V gene: TRBV24-1

CDR3 DNA: TGTGCCAGCAGCTTAGTTCGGGGAAGCTCCTACAATGAGCAGTTCTTC
CDR3 protein: CASSLVRGSSYNEQFF
J gene: TRBJ2-1
clone size: NA
D gene: NA
V gene: TRBV7-2

CDR3 DNA: TGTGCCAGCTACGGTTCAGGGTTAAGCTCTGGAAACACCATATATTTT
CDR3 protein: CASYGSGLSSGNTIYF
J gene: TRBJ1-3
clone size: NA
D gene: NA
V gene: TRBV6-4

CDR3 DNA: TGTGCCAGCAGCTTATTTAACGAGGACAGGGCATATGGCTACACCTTC
CDR3 protein: CASSLFNEDRAYGYTF
J gene: TRBJ1-2
clone size: NA
D gene: TRBD1
V gene: TRBV7-3

CDR3 DNA: TGTGCCATCAGTGAAGTGAGAGCAAACTATGGCTACACCTTC
CDR3 protein: CAISEVRANYGYTF
J gene: TRBJ1-2
clone size: NA
D gene: NA
V gene: TRBV10-3

CDR3 DNA: TGTGCCAGCAGTGAAGGGACAACGAACACTGAAGCTTTCTTT
CDR3 protein: CASSEGTTNTEAFF
J gene: TRBJ1-1
clone size: NA
D gene: NA
V gene: TRBV2

CDR3 DNA: TGCAGCGTTGTAGGGACAGGGTTCACTGAAGCTTTCTTT
CDR3 protein: CSVVGTGFTEAFF
J gene: TRBJ1-1
clone size: NA
D gene: TRBD1
V gene: TRBV29-1

CDR3 DNA: TGTGCCAGCAGCCGACTAGCGGGGGCTAGCACAGATACGCAGTATTTT
CDR3 protein: CASSRLAGASTDTQYF
J gene: TRBJ2-3
clone size: NA
D gene: TRBD2
V gene: TRBV11-2

CDR3 DNA: TGTGCCAGCAGTTCGGGACAGGGGAGCGAGCAGTACTTC
CDR3 protein: CASSSGQGSEQYF
J gene: TRBJ2-7
clone size: NA
D gene: TRBD1
V gene: TRBV6-2/TRBV6-3

CDR3 DNA: TGCAGTGCTAGTTCCCGGACAGCTGGAAACACCATATATTTT
CDR3 protein: CSASSRTAGNTIYF
J gene: TRBJ1-3
clone size: NA
D gene: NA
V gene: TRBV20-1

CDR3 DNA: TGTGCCAGCAGCTTTGTATCTTGGGGGGGCACCTACGAGCAGTACTTC
CDR3 protein: CASSFVSWGGTYEQYF
J gene: TRBJ2-7
clone size: few
D gene: NA
V gene: TRBV7-2

CDR3 DNA: TGCAGCGTTGACGTCGGGACAGGGGGCCAACTCTATGGCTACACCTTC
CDR3 protein: CSVDVGTGGQLYGYTF
J gene: TRBJ1-2
clone size: NA
D gene: TRBD1
V gene: TRBV29-1

CDR3 DNA: TGTGCCAGCAGCTTGACCGGGACAGGGGCTTTCTTT
CDR3 protein: CASSLTGTGAFF
J gene: TRBJ1-1
clone size: NA
D gene: TRBD1
V gene: TRBV7-9

CDR3 DNA: TGTGCCAGCAGTCATCCGATCCAGGCCAACCCCCTTAACTATGGCTACACCTTC
CDR3 protein: CASSHPIQANPLNYGYTF
J gene: TRBJ1-2
clone size: NA
D gene: NA
V gene: TRBV6-6

CDR3 DNA: TGTGCCAGCAGCCAGGTCGGGGACAGGGGCGACTACGAGCAGTACTTC
CDR3 protein: CASSQVGDRGDYEQYF
J gene: TRBJ2-7
clone size: NA
D gene: TRBD1
V gene: TRBV5-6

CDR3 DNA: TGTGCCAGCAGCTTGGACATAAGCTCCTACAATGAGCAGTTCTTC
CDR3 protein: CASSLDISSYNEQFF
J gene: TRBJ2-1
clone size: NA
D gene: NA
V gene: TRBV7-3

CDR3 DNA: TGCGCCAGCAGCCTAGGACAGGGAGGGTTCGAAAAGCCCCAGCATTTT
CDR3 protein: CASSLGQGGFEKPQHF
J gene: TRBJ1-5
clone size: NA
D gene: TRBD1
V gene: TRBV5-1

CDR3 DNA: TGTGCCAGCGAGCAGACAGAAGGAACCGGGGAGCTGTTTTTT
CDR3 protein: CASEQTEGTGELFF
J gene: TRBJ2-2
clone size: NA
D gene: NA
V gene: TRBV21-1

CDR3 DNA: TGTGCCAGCAGCCAAGACGACCTAGCGGGGGCCGACAATGAGCAGTTCTTC
CDR3 protein: CASSQDDLAGADNEQFF
J gene: TRBJ2-1
clone size: NA
D gene: TRBD2
V gene: TRBV4-2

CDR3 DNA: TGTGCCCTAGGCGGGGGACGAAATGAAGCTTTCTTT
CDR3 protein: CALGGGRNEAFF
J gene: TRBJ1-1
clone size: NA
D gene: NA
V gene: TRBV30